One T cell receptor (beta chain) is described in this entry. Germline CDR1 reads MNHEY; CDR2 reads SMNVEV (reference sequence). This CDR3 contains 14 residues. The ends lost 6 bases at V and 0 bases at J; junction bases unmatched: 1. This entry comes from a study of blood T cell repertoires in COVID-19. Study-wide background: Nucleic acid was either cDNA or gDNA, and it came from T cells, B-cell-depleted T cells, or PBMCs.

Original analysis: Amplifying reference gene primers gave estimates of nucleated cell counts. Data came from immunoSEQ multiplex PCR; TCRdb stores just in-frame clones and leaves some out. That table gives V, J and clone size, and the DNA gave D and trimming. The repertoire includes 120,000 or so clones, around 89% of them detected once, and 1.5% sits in the top ten. The sample taken for sequencing was peripheral blood. This receptor was identified in a human donor in a cohort sampled during active COVID-19. The gene calls are TRBV27 and TRBJ2-2; 7 bases are a match to TRBD2. The CDR3 sequence is CASRLAANTGELFF. CDR3 DNA sequence: TGTGCCAGCAGGCTAGCGGCGAACACCGGGGAGCTGTTTTTT.